This T cell receptor (beta chain) is drawn from a study of shared clonotypes between healthy human individuals. Study in general: Contributing individuals were two females and three males aged 18 to 49. The study, taken as a whole, reports: Clonotypes shared by all four sorted-subset donors had higher generation probabilities than non-shared clonotypes. Memory subsets had estimated richness that was generally smaller than that of naive subsets.

For each subset, genomic DNA was distributed in equal portions over several immunoSEQ plates. Profiled with immunoSEQ multiplex PCR; TCRdb holds only in-frame clones, not every one. The repertoire holds 2,500,000 or so clones, roughly nine tenths seen once, with under 0.15% in the top ten. As concerns this clone: What it binds is not known.

Germline V CDR1 and CDR2: MNHEY, SVGAGI. V trimming: 2 bases; J trimming: 15 bases; junction bases outside the gene matches: 9. The CDR3 covers 15 residues. Sequenced: naive CD4+ T cells sorted from blood. The subset: CD45RA+ positively selected. This clonotype originated in a young man in good health. V gene TRBV6-5 combines with J gene TRBJ2-1; 14 bases align to TRBD2. CDR3 residues: CASSYGGTSGRGTFF. The DNA for the CDR3 is TGTGCCAGCAGTTACGGCGGGACTAGCGGGAGAGGAACGTTCTTC.